This T cell receptor (beta chain) was recorded in a study of neoadjuvant anti-PD-1 for oral cavity cancer. About the study: Patients mostly received three to four biweekly nivolumab doses at 3 mg/kg before surgery. The study's findings and limits: Non-responders to neoadjuvant nivolumab had significantly more clonal PBMC T cells than responders. Each response group had just a few patients in TCR analyses.

Trimming cost V 8 bases and J 1 base; bases outside gene matches: 3. Germline-derived CDR1 and CDR2 are LNHDA and SQIVND (reference sequence). CDR3 size: 13 residues. In its sample, this clone was seen once. Its matching antigen is unknown. TCRdb keeps only in-frame clones here, not all; method: immunoSEQ multiplex PCR. The sample has nearly 8,000 clones, 65% to 75% seen once. Time point given: after neoadjuvant nivolumab, at surgical resection. Sample: PBMCs, taken after nivolumab (anti-PD-1) treatment. The rearrangement links TRBV19 to TRBJ2-5, with 8 bases matching TRBD2. The TCR was taken from a person aged 35-79 years with oral cavity squamous cell carcinoma. In DNA, the CDR3 is TGTGCCAGTGCGCGGGGGGCCCAAGAGACCCAGTACTTC. Its translation is CASARGAQETQYF.